This T cell receptor (beta chain) was recorded in a study of identifying expanded T cells in peripheral blood (dated 2019 in TCRdb). For the wider study: Four technical replicates, made by sequencing separate aliquots from the same pool of genomic DNA, were compared pairwise.

Regarding this clone: What this receptor recognizes is not known. It has no much larger one-base neighbor in the sample; base qualities were not kept.

The immunoSEQ Assay, which relies on bias-controlled multiplex PCR amplification of genomic DNA, was used to profile TCRbeta CDR3 regions. For the original study's pipeline: To quantify the absolute abundance of each unique TCRbeta CDR3 region, the sequences were collapsed and filtered. Two models were used to test differential abundance: a binomial model (Fisher-equivalent) and a beta-binomial model that adds time-dependent variance fitted from healthy donors. Clones with fewer than 5 combined templates were removed, and a clone was called differentially abundant if the clone's Benjamini-Hochberg FDR was below 0.01. In the beta-binomial model, variance was expressed as a function of the total template count across the two samples, in the form v = (b*log(k)+a)^2. Sourced from immuneACCESS, this table was stored by TCRdb with only in-frame sequences that have V and J called. A share of the clones is absent; for the studies checked, an unresolved V gene accounts for under half, and the remainder has no known explanation. V and J calls plus clone size are reproduced from that table; the DNA served to infer D and trimming. In this sample the table shows roughly 56,000 clones, around 83% of which occur a single time. The ten largest make up over 15% of the sample.

Counted from cysteine to phenylalanine, this CDR3 has 16 amino acids. The entry retains the CDR3 DNA only, 48 bases that are in frame from base 1. Taken from the germline V gene, the CDR1 and CDR2 loops are LGHNA and YSLEER. V is reduced by 4 bases and J by 0 bases, leaving a spacing of 16 bases between them. During the collection period, no immune events, such as infections, were documented for the healthy donors. Healthy-donor blood repertoires served as a training cohort to calibrate time-dependent variance in a beta-binomial model of T-cell clone differential abundance. The training cohort comprised roughly ten healthy donors, 3 female and 7 male. On average the donors were about 45 years old, and their ages spanned roughly 29 to 64 years. Whole blood was collected from each healthy donor at three time points spaced 2 to 3 weeks apart and obtained from a commercial supplier. For immunosequencing, genomic DNA was extracted from whole blood that had not been sorted.

Results and caveats for the whole study, not just this receptor: In all healthy donors, the variance in clone template counts between samples taken around two weeks apart rose significantly as total template count increased. The authors expected that biological variance in healthy repertoires might rise further over much longer intervals, such as months to years. The binomial model flagged roughly 1.2 differentially abundant clones between technical replicates but approximately 15 over around 2 weeks and under 25 over about 4 weeks. Both the number of clones called differentially abundant and the false-positive rate were significantly reduced by the beta-binomial model across all healthy-donor time intervals.

This sequence originates from a person aged 18-70 years in good health. The receptor chain draws on TRBV4-3 and TRBJ2-7; the D gene is perhaps TRBD1, from 6 matching bases. Material for sequencing was blood. The sequenced DNA is TGCGCCAGCAGCCGGGACACAGCTCTTCCCTCCTACGAGCAGTACTTC. Translated, it reads CASSRDTALPSYEQYF.